A selection of T cell receptor beta chains follows, all from one sample in a study of T-cell reconstitution after alpha-beta-depleted transplantation in children. MiXCR, applied by TCRdb to the PCR reads, yields one record per CDR3 protein. Of around 960,000 distinct CDR3 sequences in the sample, around 30% were seen once. The sequenced sample was PBMCs, mostly from graft donor cells, obtained 360 days after TCRalphabeta/CD19-depleted stem cell transplant. The receptor set was obtained from a boy under two years old who had a stem cell transplant for SCID, so the T cells may come from the graft donor. The conserved cysteine and the conserved F or W are not part of the CDR3 here. The order of the fields is V gene, J gene, clone size, CDR3 protein. Only part of the rows carry a size: once, few, many, or a class if the clone is expanded.

V gene: TRBV15; J gene: TRBJ1-1; clone size: once; CDR3 protein: ATSRDWSGRHEAF
V gene: TRBV29-1; J gene: TRBJ2-1; clone size: .; CDR3 protein: SVLWASYNEQF
V gene: TRBV11-2; J gene: TRBJ2-1; clone size: few; CDR3 protein: ASSRGAGQF
V gene: TRBV13; J gene: TRBJ2-1; clone size: .; CDR3 protein: ASSVEGYEQF
V gene: TRBV4-1; J gene: TRBJ2-5; clone size: .; CDR3 protein: ASSQVGTGKKQETQY
V gene: TRBV11-2; J gene: TRBJ1-6; clone size: .; CDR3 protein: ASSLITVQGSPLH
V gene: TRBV12-5; J gene: TRBJ1-2; clone size: .; CDR3 protein: ASGSPAGGNT
V gene: TRBV24-1; J gene: TRBJ2-3; clone size: .; CDR3 protein: ATSDGTTDTQY
V gene: TRBV29-1; J gene: TRBJ2-2; clone size: few; CDR3 protein: SASPGTTNTGELF
V gene: TRBV4-2; J gene: TRBJ2-1; clone size: few; CDR3 protein: ASSRFTGTSSYNEQF
V gene: TRBV5-1; J gene: TRBJ2-2; clone size: .; CDR3 protein: ASSSNPVVTGELF
V gene: TRBV12-3/TRBV12-4; J gene: TRBJ2-7; clone size: .; CDR3 protein: ASSLAGLAASLYEQY
V gene: TRBV2; J gene: TRBJ2-1; clone size: few; CDR3 protein: ASSDPARRSYNEQF
V gene: TRBV20-1; J gene: TRBJ2-5; clone size: .; CDR3 protein: SARGLLAGEPKETQY
V gene: TRBV28; J gene: TRBJ2-2; clone size: .; CDR3 protein: ASIRGVTNTGELF
V gene: TRBV3-1; J gene: TRBJ1-6; clone size: .; CDR3 protein: ASSQSYSPLH
V gene: TRBV4-2; J gene: TRBJ2-7; clone size: few; CDR3 protein: ASSQVTSGYNYEQY
V gene: TRBV29-1; J gene: TRBJ2-1; clone size: many; CDR3 protein: SVGYRVSGNEQF
V gene: TRBV29-1; J gene: TRBJ2-5; clone size: .; CDR3 protein: SVARRLEETQY
V gene: TRBV7-3; J gene: TRBJ2-3; clone size: .; CDR3 protein: ASSSVSGGAFTDTQY
V gene: TRBV11-2; J gene: TRBJ2-4; clone size: .; CDR3 protein: ASSLVGAGGGAKNIQY
V gene: TRBV5-6; J gene: TRBJ2-1; clone size: few; CDR3 protein: ASSSLAGGPSLVNEQF
V gene: TRBV20-1; J gene: TRBJ2-5; clone size: .; CDR3 protein: SAATRDFQETQY
V gene: TRBV12-3/TRBV12-4; J gene: TRBJ2-4; clone size: few; CDR3 protein: ASSLSDSVKNIQY
V gene: TRBV10-3; J gene: TRBJ2-3; clone size: .; CDR3 protein: AISRPPGTQY
V gene: TRBV12-3/TRBV12-4; J gene: TRBJ1-1; clone size: .; CDR3 protein: ASSLSSRGTEAF
V gene: TRBV4-2; J gene: TRBJ1-4; clone size: .; CDR3 protein: ASSQGDGTSGKLF
V gene: TRBV7-2; J gene: TRBJ2-3; clone size: few; CDR3 protein: ASSHGLAGNTDTQY
V gene: TRBV6-1; J gene: TRBJ2-7; clone size: few; CDR3 protein: ASSPRLGSSSYEQY
V gene: TRBV12-3/TRBV12-4; J gene: TRBJ1-1; clone size: once; CDR3 protein: ASSRRTEMNTEAF
V gene: TRBV12-3/TRBV12-4; J gene: TRBJ2-5; clone size: .; CDR3 protein: ASSLSPNIVQETQY
V gene: TRBV20-1; J gene: TRBJ1-1; clone size: .; CDR3 protein: SALITDTEAF